This T cell receptor (beta chain) was recovered during a study of CD8+ T cells in alopecia areata. This CDR3 spans 16 amino acids. V lost 2 bases to trimming and J lost 1 base; unmatched junction nucleotides: 6. CDR1 and CDR2 (germline): NSQYPW, LRSPGD (reference sequence). Following extraction, RNA underwent reverse transcription to cDNA, which served as the sequencing template. Method: immunoSEQ multiplex PCR; TCRdb's copy keeps in-frame clones and lacks some. The sample shows around 100,000 clones, none of them appearing just once. This clone came up many times. Germline and genes here are mouse. The read finishes 4 residues shy of the CDR3 end, and the germline J gene is used to complete it.

This chain uses TRBV1 with TRBJ2-3; TRBD1 matches 7 bases. The sequence came from a C3H/HeJ mouse with alopecia areata. This mouse strain has H2-k as its MHC haplotype. The sample taken for sequencing was lesional skin. This CDR3 is CTCSATGTEGAETLYF. The sequenced CDR3 bases are TGCACCTGCAGTGCAACCGGGACAGAGGGTGCAGAA.